Shown below are 29 T cell receptor beta chains from a single sample sequenced in a study of T cells expressing NK-cell markers. From the 5' RACE reads, TCRdb lists one entry per CDR3 protein and no DNA. Here the sample table reports under 35,000 distinct CDR3 sequences. The source material was blood T cells: a sorted CD56 or NKG2C T cell subset, CD4+ or CD8+ T cells, or bulk PBMC T cells (not recorded which). Receptor source: a woman aged 18 to 75 in good health.

The chain uses TRBV7-2 and TRBJ2-7; without DNA, the TCRdb call of TRBD2 cannot be checked. The CDR3 length is 16 residues. Germline lookup yields CDR1 SGHTA and CDR2 FQGNSA. The CDR3 loop is CASSLGLAGGYYEQYF.

The chain combines TRBV10-3 with TRBJ2-7. The germline CDR1 and CDR2 sequences are ENHRY and SYGVKD. The CDR3 contains 12 residues. The CDR3 spells CAISESFSVQYF.

V usage is TRBV4-1 and J usage is TRBJ1-2. CDR1 is MGHRA and CDR2 is YSYEKL in the germline V gene. This CDR3 is built from 14 residues. CDR3 region: CASSQEQVSYGYTF.

This sequence joins TRBV3-1 and TRBJ2-3; TCRdb reports TRBD2, a call that lacks DNA to check it against. Germline-derived CDR1 and CDR2 are LGHDT and YNNKEL (reference sequence). The CDR3 extends over 14 amino acids. The chain's CDR3 is CASNPGLPTDTQYF.

This chain links TRBV13 with TRBJ2-3; TCRdb reports TRBD2, a call that lacks DNA to check it against. CDR3 length: 15 amino acids. From germline, CDR1 is PRHDT and CDR2 FYEKMQ (reference sequence). CDR3 protein: CASSPGLGGTDTQYF.

The chain employs TRBV15 and TRBJ2-1. The CDR3 has 12 amino acids. The V gene's germline CDR1 is LNHNV and CDR2 YYDKDF (reference sequence). The chain's CDR3 is CATSRGDGEQFF.

CDR3: CSATPPDTYEQYF. V usage is TRBV20-1 and J usage is TRBJ2-7; TCRdb's D call, TRBD1, is unchecked because there is no DNA. There are 13 residues in the CDR3. The germline gives CDR1 DFQATT, CDR2 SNEGSKA (reference sequence).

This chain connects TRBV2 to TRBJ2-7; with no DNA, the TCRdb D assignment of TRBD2 cannot be verified. The CDR3 totals 13 residues. CDR1 is SNHLY and CDR2 is FYNNEI in the germline V gene. CDR3 loop: CASSGLAGNEQYF.

The chain has TRBV11-1 and TRBJ2-2. CDR1 and CDR2 from the germline V gene are SGHAT and FQDESV (reference sequence). The length of the CDR3 is 15 residues. This chain's CDR3 is CASSLAGFNTGELFF.

This chain joins TRBV27 and TRBJ2-7; the TRBD1 assignment by TCRdb is unverifiable without DNA. This CDR3 is built from 13 residues. Per germline, CDR1 MNHEY and CDR2 SMNVEV (reference sequence). CDR3 residues: CASSYGGGVEQYF.

This sequence joins TRBV16 and TRBJ2-3. CDR3 length: 16 amino acids. Looked up from germline, CDR1 is KGHSY and CDR2 is FQNENV. This chain's CDR3 is CASSQSLLASTDTQYF. Supplemented by reference TRBV16 and TRBJ2-3, the full variable domain reads GEEVAQTPKHLVRGEGQKAKLYCAPIKGHSYVFWYQQVLKNEFKFLISFQNENVFDETGMPKERFSAKCLPNSPCSLEIQATKLEDSAVYFCASSQSLLASTDTQYFGPGTRLTVL.

The V call is TRBV7-8, the J call TRBJ2-5. The CDR3 length is 16 residues. Germline CDR1 and CDR2: SGHVS and FQNEAQ. The CDR3 loop reads CASSLADSLYQETQYF.

CDR3 residues: CASSPRDSSRSPLHF. V is TRBV4-1 and J is TRBJ1-6; TCRdb's D call, TRBD1, is unchecked because there is no DNA. This CDR3 is 15 amino acids long. In germline, CDR1 is MGHRA, CDR2 YSYEKL.

The chain employs TRBV4-1 and TRBJ2-1; the TRBD2 assignment by TCRdb is unverifiable without DNA. Germline V lookup: CDR1 MGHRA, CDR2 YSYEKL. The CDR3 consists of 13 residues. The CDR3 spells CASSQELFPQSVF.

This chain links TRBV27 with TRBJ2-2; the D call from TCRdb, TRBD2, cannot be confirmed without DNA. Germline CDR1 and CDR2: MNHEY and SMNVEV (reference sequence). The CDR3 length is 19 residues. CDR3 sequence: CASSLSYPSGGGSTGELFF.

The chain couples TRBV10-3 to TRBJ2-6; TCRdb names TRBD1, which stays unverified in the absence of DNA. The CDR3 contains 17 residues. Germline-derived CDR1 and CDR2 are ENHRY and SYGVKD. CDR3 protein: CAITRGGIRAGANVLTF.

This chain connects TRBV4-1 to TRBJ2-3; the TCRdb call, TRBD2, lacks DNA for checking. The germline V gene encodes CDR1 MGHRA and CDR2 YSYEKL. The CDR3 extends over 17 amino acids. The CDR3 loop is CASSQGTLAGDSDTQYF.

The chain is built from TRBV7-9 and TRBJ1-1. CDR3 size: 15 residues. CDR1 is SEHNR and CDR2 is FQNEAQ in the germline V gene (reference sequence). CDR3 residues: CASSLVGSPNTEAFF.

The chain is built from TRBV12-3 or TRBV12-4 and TRBJ2-3; TCRdb returns TRBD2, unconfirmable since there is no DNA. The CDR3 extends over 13 amino acids. Here the CDR3 reads CASRTARHDTQYF.

The chain links TRBV28 to TRBJ1-3; the TCRdb D gene call, TRBD1, has no DNA to confirm it. The CDR3 sequence is 19 residues long. Germline lookup yields CDR1 MDHEN and CDR2 SYDVKM. CDR3 sequence: CASSFRSLGTGSFGNTIYF.

The CDR3 region is CASSDSHRLAINEQFF. The chain couples TRBV6-4 to TRBJ2-1; lacking DNA, the TRBD2 call made by TCRdb goes unchecked. The CDR3 runs to 16 residues. Germline values: CDR1 MRHNA, CDR2 SNTAGT.

The genes are TRBV11-3 and TRBJ2-2. The length of the CDR3 is 15 residues. Germline CDR1 is SGHNT and CDR2 is YENEEA. CDR3: CASSPRTSDTGELFF.

V usage is TRBV7-9 and J usage is TRBJ2-7. The CDR3 is 12 amino acids. CDR1 and CDR2 (germline): SEHNR, FQNEAQ (reference sequence). CDR3 sequence: CASSLSSGEQYF. The entire variable domain, with the rest obtained from reference TRBV7-9 and TRBJ2-7, is as follows: DTGVSQNPRHKITKRGQNVTFRCDPISEHNRLYWYRQTLGQGPEFLTYFQNEAQLEKSRLLSDRFSAERPKGSFSTLEIQRTEQGDSAMYLCASSLSSGEQYFGPGTRLTVT.

The J gene is TRBJ2-1, the V gene TRBV19; TCRdb proposes TRBD2, but this gene call is untestable without DNA. The CDR3 extends over 16 amino acids. The germline V gene encodes CDR1 LNHDA and CDR2 SQIVND (reference sequence). The CDR3: CASSPRTSGRYNEQFF.

V and J are TRBV12-3 or TRBV12-4 and TRBJ2-3; TCRdb's assignment of TRBD1 cannot be checked, as there is no DNA. The CDR3 is 14 residues long. The CDR3: CASSLQGGADTQYF.

This chain uses TRBV7-9 with TRBJ2-1; TCRdb's assignment of TRBD2 cannot be checked, as there is no DNA. CDR3 length: 15 residues. CDR1 is SEHNR, CDR2 FQNEAQ, per germline (reference sequence). The chain's CDR3 is CASSLVSGSSSEQFF. The full variable domain, its missing parts supplied by reference TRBV7-9 and TRBJ2-1, is DTGVSQNPRHKITKRGQNVTFRCDPISEHNRLYWYRQTLGQGPEFLTYFQNEAQLEKSRLLSDRFSAERPKGSFSTLEIQRTEQGDSAMYLCASSLVSGSSSEQFFGPGTRLTVL.

V usage is TRBV27 and J usage is TRBJ2-1; the TCRdb D gene call, TRBD1, has no DNA to confirm it. CDR3 length equals 15 residues. From germline, CDR1 is MNHEY and CDR2 SMNVEV (reference sequence). The CDR3 is CASSLGGSSYNEQFF.

V usage is TRBV5-1 and J usage is TRBJ2-1; TCRdb reports TRBD1, a call that lacks DNA to check it against. CDR1 SGHRS and CDR2 YFSETQ come from the germline V gene. The CDR3 totals 14 residues. The CDR3 loop reads CASSPGQGIDEQFF.

The chain links TRBV9 to TRBJ2-7; no DNA is available, so the TRBD1 call from TCRdb remains unchecked. The CDR3 is made up of 14 amino acids. In germline, CDR1 is SGDLS, CDR2 YYNGEE. This CDR3 reads CASSVVPGAYEQYF. Looking up the rest from reference TRBV9 and TRBJ2-7 gives the full variable domain: DSGVTQTPKHLITATGQRVTLRCSPRSGDLSVYWYQQSLDQGLQFLIQYYNGEERAKGNILERFSAQQFPDLHSELNLSSLELGDSALYFCASSVVPGAYEQYFGPGTRLTVT.